Below are 30 T cell receptor beta chains sequenced from a single sample in a study of long-term antiretroviral therapy in people with HIV. At survey level, the immunoSEQ assay was run in its v3.0 version. Assay used: immunoSEQ multiplex PCR; TCRdb lists only in-frame clones, some missing. There are about 21,000 clones in the sample; roughly 78% occur only once, and about a tenth lies in the top ten. The sequencing here drew on unsorted PBMCs, taken 4.1 years after starting antiretroviral therapy. The receptors here all came from a woman between 40 and 55 years old with HIV.

J is TRBJ2-1 and V is TRBV5-5; 8 bases line up with TRBD2. From germline, CDR1 is SGHKS and CDR2 YYEKEE (reference sequence). The V gene end was trimmed by 0 bases and the J gene end by 2 bases; junction bases not matched to a gene: 1. This CDR3 comprises 15 residues. The CDR3: CASSLGGRPYNEQFF. The CDR3 coding sequence is TGTGCCAGCAGCTTGGGCGGGAGGCCCTACAATGAGCAGTTCTTC.

J is TRBJ1-1 and V is TRBV4-3; TRBD1 matches 7 bases. Trimming removed 1 base from V and 0 bases from J; junction bases left unmatched: 2. Germline CDR1 is LGHNA and CDR2 is YSLEER. The CDR3 covers 15 residues. The CDR3 nucleotides are TGCGCCAGCAGCCAAGGAGACAGGGTGAACACTGAAGCTTTCTTT. Translating gives CASSQGDRVNTEAFF.

The chain has TRBV6-6 and TRBJ1-2; D may be TRBD1 (5 bases). Germline CDR1 and CDR2: MNHNY and SVGAGI (reference sequence). The V end was cut by 1 base, the J end by 6 bases, with 6 bases between. This CDR3 contains 12 residues. The CDR3 DNA sequence: TGTGCCAGCAGTTACTTAGGGGATGGCTACACCTTC. Translated, it gives CASSYLGDGYTF.

As to this clone: At one end, the junction sequence differs from germline, possibly due to a read error. The chain links TRBV19 to TRBJ1-1; no clear D. CDR3 size: 13 residues. Germline V gives CDR1 LNHDA, CDR2 SQIVND (reference sequence). CDR3 in DNA: TGTGCCAGTAGTATGTACGGGAACTCTGAAGCTTTCTTT. Protein sequence: CASSMYGNSEAFF.

The V and J genes are TRBV5-6 and TRBJ2-1, with D uncertain. The CDR3 covers 12 residues. CDR1 and CDR2 (germline): SGHDT, YYEEEE. The V end lost 7 bases, the J end lost 5 bases, and 10 bases lay between the germline ends. The DNA for the CDR3 is TGTGCCAGCGGCCTATACGACAATGAGCAGTTCTTC. Residues: CASGLYDNEQFF.

The chain joins TRBV7-8 to TRBJ2-2, with 7 positions matching TRBD2. J gave up 2 bases and V 0 bases, and 6 bases lay outside the gene matches. There are 17 residues in the CDR3. CDR1 and CDR2 (germline): SGHVS, FQNEAQ. CDR3 in amino acids: CASSLASASGNTGELFF. In DNA form, the CDR3 reads TGTGCCAGCAGCTTAGCGAGTGCTAGCGGCAACACCGGGGAGCTGTTTTTT.

V is TRBV18 and J is TRBJ2-1; 8 bases line up with TRBD2. V was pared by 8 bases and J by 0 bases, with 3 bases of the junction left unmatched. CDR3 length: 14 residues. Germline V CDR1 and CDR2: KGHSH, LQKENI. For the CDR3, the DNA is TGTGCCAGCCTCGGGACTAGCTCCTACAATGAGCAGTTCTTC. Translation: CASLGTSSYNEQFF.

This chain links TRBV25-1 with TRBJ2-3; D unresolved. Germline lookup yields CDR1 MGHDK and CDR2 SYGVNS. Deletions cut 4 bases from V and 4 bases from J, with 12 bases between. CDR3 length equals 14 residues. CDR3 sequence reads: CASSGPPQADTQYF. CDR3 nucleotide sequence: TGTGCCAGCAGTGGACCTCCCCAGGCAGATACGCAGTATTTT.

The CDR3 region has the DNA TGTGCCAGCAGTTTATCCCGGAATCAGCCCCAGCATTTT. Protein sequence: CASSLSRNQPQHF. V and J are TRBV27 and TRBJ1-5; D remains ambiguous. Germline V lookup: CDR1 MNHEY, CDR2 SMNVEV (reference sequence). V was trimmed by 0 bases and J by 4 bases, leaving 4 bases between them. This CDR3 comprises 13 residues.

As DNA, the CDR3 is TGCGCCAGCAGTCAATGCGAGTTCTCTGGAAACACCATATATTTT. Protein sequence: CASSQCEFSGNTIYF. This chain links TRBV23-1 with TRBJ1-3; D gene unclear. TRBV23-1 is filed as an ORF, its function uncertain. Trimming removed 1 base from V and 0 bases from J, with 7 bases in between. The CDR3 length is 15 residues.

The V call is TRBV6-1, the J call TRBJ2-1; 7 bases are shared with TRBD2. Germline assignment: CDR1 MNHNS and CDR2 SASEGT. The junction had 12 bases not matched to a gene; V was cut back by 7 bases and J by 6 bases. This CDR3 contains 15 residues. The CDR3 sequence is CASTSLGGGGNEQFF. CDR3 DNA: TGTGCCAGCACCTCCTTGGGGGGGGGAGGCAATGAGCAGTTCTTC.

This chain joins TRBV15 and TRBJ2-7, with D possibly matching TRBD1 (5 bases). The V end lost 0 bases, the J end lost 2 bases, and 8 bases lay between the germline ends. Germline V gene sequence: CDR1 LNHNV, CDR2 YYDKDF (reference sequence). This CDR3 has 14 residues. This CDR3 is CATSREKGTYEQYF. The CDR3, as DNA: TGTGCCACCAGCAGAGAGAAGGGGACCTACGAGCAGTACTTC.

V is TRBV6-5 and J is TRBJ2-4, with D possibly being TRBD2 (7 bases). V lost 6 bases to trimming and J lost 1 base, with 13 bases between them. CDR1 is MNHEY and CDR2 is SVGAGI in the germline V gene. The CDR3 contains 15 residues. Here the CDR3 DNA reads TGTGCCAGCAGCTTAGGGGGGGTTGCCAAAAACATTCAGTACTTC. This sequence encodes CASSLGGVAKNIQYF.

This chain links TRBV2 with TRBJ1-3; unclear D gene. The length of the CDR3 is 16 residues. Germline CDR1 SNHLY, CDR2 FYNNEI. V shed 2 bases and J shed 0 bases, with 11 bases lying between them. CDR3 region: CASSEWGPDSGNTIYF. CDR3 DNA sequence: TGTGCCAGCAGTGAATGGGGTCCCGACTCTGGAAACACCATATATTTT.

The V call is TRBV19, the J call TRBJ1-4, with D maybe TRBD1 (6 bases). V lost 0 bases to trimming and J lost 8 bases, with 16 bases between them. The CDR3 sequence is 16 residues long. Germline V gene data show CDR1 as LNHDA and CDR2 as SQIVND (reference sequence). The CDR3 sequence is CASSIDFRKGGEKLFF. The CDR3 DNA reads TGTGCCAGTAGTATAGATTTCCGAAAGGGGGGCGAAAAACTGTTTTTT.

The table lists this clone with a count of one. The V and J genes are TRBV12-5 and TRBJ2-1, with D perhaps TRBD1 or TRBD2 (5 bases each). In germline, CDR1 is LGHNT, CDR2 FRNRAP. The V end was cut by 0 bases, the J end by 6 bases, with 12 bases between. The CDR3 spans 15 residues. The CDR3 loop is CASGLVGTVANEQFF. CDR3 coding DNA: TGTGCTAGTGGTTTGGTCGGGACCGTTGCCAATGAGCAGTTCTTC.

The chain joins TRBV7-9 to TRBJ2-7; D is undetermined. Germline V CDR1 and CDR2: SEHNR, FQNEAQ (reference sequence). Between the trimmed V and J ends, which lost 2 bases and 2 bases, there was a span of 7 bases. The CDR3 spans 13 residues. Here the CDR3 reads CASSLPVAYEQYF. The DNA for the CDR3 is TGTGCCAGCAGCTTACCGGTTGCCTACGAGCAGTACTTC.

This chain joins TRBV19 and TRBJ2-1; D uncertain. V lost 3 bases and J lost 6, with 9 bases in between. The CDR3 sequence is 13 residues long. Germline assignment: CDR1 LNHDA and CDR2 SQIVND (reference sequence). CDR3 sequence: CASSIISANEQFF. The CDR3 DNA reads as TGTGCCAGTAGTATCATCTCGGCCAATGAGCAGTTCTTC.

There are a few counts of this clone. V is TRBV4-2 and J is TRBJ1-2; possibly TRBD1 for D (5 bases). Germline CDR1 and CDR2: LGHNA and YNFKEQ. The CDR3 spans 15 residues. Trimming cost V 0 bases and J 6 bases, with 14 bases left between them. This CDR3 reads CASSQDYAGRNGYTF. The CDR3 DNA reads TGTGCCAGCAGCCAAGATTACGCAGGGCGGAATGGCTACACCTTC.

The genes are TRBV5-5 and TRBJ1-6; 8 bases map to TRBD1. CDR1 and CDR2 from the germline V gene are SGHKS and YYEKEE (reference sequence). The CDR3 spans 14 residues. The trim removed 0 bases at V and 8 bases at J, leaving 1 base unmatched. CDR3 DNA sequence: TGTGCCAGCAGCTTGGGACAGGGGCATTCACCCCTCCACTTT. It translates to CASSLGQGHSPLHF.

This sequence joins TRBV7-9 and TRBJ1-1; 9 nucleotides line up with TRBD1. Germline assignment: CDR1 SEHNR and CDR2 FQNEAQ (reference sequence). This CDR3 region has 15 residues. V was pared by 4 bases and J by 6 bases, with 9 bases of the junction left unmatched. The CDR3 DNA follows: TGTGCCAGCAGCTCCCCCGGGACAGGGTCCCCTGAAGCTTTCTTT. Its translation is CASSSPGTGSPEAFF. The complete variable domain, with remaining parts taken from reference TRBV7-9 and TRBJ1-1, reads DTGVSQNPRHKITKRGQNVTFRCDPISEHNRLYWYRQTLGQGPEFLTYFQNEAQLEKSRLLSDRFSAERPKGSFSTLEIQRTEQGDSAMYLCASSSPGTGSPEAFFGQGTRLTVV.

The J gene is TRBJ1-5, the V gene TRBV2; 7 positions match TRBD1. The V and J ends lost 6 bases and 4 bases, in that order; junction bases with no gene match: 6. The CDR3 sequence is 14 residues long. In germline, CDR1 is SNHLY, CDR2 FYNNEI. For the CDR3, the DNA is TGTGCCAGCAGGCCAGACAGGGAAAATCAGCCCCAGCATTTT. Translation gives CASRPDRENQPQHF.

For this clone: One end of the junction fails to match germline, which may point to a read error. In DNA form, the CDR3 reads TGTGCCAGCAGCCGCTTAGGGGACGGCTCCTACGAGCAGTGCTTC. Encoded protein: CASSRLGDGSYEQCF. The rearrangement links TRBV28 to TRBJ2-7; D tentatively fits TRBD1 or TRBD2 (5 bases each). Germline CDR1 is MDHEN and CDR2 is SYDVKM. This CDR3 has 15 residues.

The V call is TRBV7-9, the J call TRBJ1-3; D gene unclear. V was trimmed by 1 base and J by 2 bases, leaving 6 bases between them. Germline V gene lookup returns CDR1 SEHNR and CDR2 FQNEAQ (reference sequence). The CDR3 length is 14 residues. In DNA, the CDR3 is TGTGCCAGCAGCTTAGGGACGGCTGGAAACACCATATATTTT. Translating it yields CASSLGTAGNTIYF.

V and J are TRBV19 and TRBJ2-3; 9 bases match TRBD1. Germline V gives CDR1 LNHDA, CDR2 SQIVND (reference sequence). There are 17 residues in the CDR3. V shed 2 bases, J shed 8 bases, and the junction held 14 bases outside the gene matches. The CDR3 sequence is CASSIRLGQGLGGTQYF. The DNA for the CDR3 is TGTGCCAGTAGTATACGGTTGGGACAGGGTCTCGGGGGTACGCAGTATTTT.

The chain carries TRBV4-3 and TRBJ2-1; 7 bases agree with TRBD2. The V and J ends lost 1 base and 0 bases, in that order; junction bases with no gene match: 9. This CDR3 spans 18 amino acids. The germline V gene has CDR1 LGHNA and CDR2 YSLEER. DNA for the CDR3: TGCGCCAGCAGCCAAGCCGACCGGGGGGAGGCCTCCTACAATGAGCAGTTCTTC. It specifies CASSQADRGEASYNEQFF.

The V and J genes are TRBV5-1 and TRBJ2-1; TRBD2 matches 9 bases. V dropped 6 bases and J dropped 0; count of bases not matched to a gene: 13. The germline V gene encodes CDR1 SGHRS and CDR2 YFSETQ. The CDR3 has 18 residues. CDR3 amino acids: CASIPGLRTSASYNEQFF. DNA of the CDR3: TGCGCCAGCATCCCCGGGCTGAGGACTAGCGCCTCCTACAATGAGCAGTTCTTC.

This rearrangement joins TRBV20-1 to TRBJ2-3, with a weak D call TRBD2 (5 bases). CDR1 and CDR2 (germline): DFQATT, SNEGSKA (reference sequence). Trimming stripped 5 bases from V and 14 bases from J, with 17 bases between. The CDR3 length is 11 residues. CDR3 loop: CSAARPGSRYF. DNA for the CDR3: TGCAGTGCTGCCAGACCGGGATCACGGTATTTT.

The chain employs TRBV10-1 and TRBJ2-7; D might be TRBD2 (5 bases). There are 14 residues in the CDR3. Trimming removed 4 bases from V and 2 bases from J, with 12 bases in between. The V gene's germline CDR1 is WNHNN and CDR2 SYGVQD (reference sequence). CDR3 sequence reads: CASSARVSPYEQYF. Written as DNA, the CDR3 is TGCGCCAGCAGTGCGCGGGTTTCACCCTACGAGCAGTACTTC.

The genes are TRBV5-4 and TRBJ1-1; D is perhaps TRBD1 (6 bases). V was shortened by 4 bases and J by 1 base, with 11 bases between the two germline ends. CDR1 is SGHNT and CDR2 is YYREEE in the germline V gene (reference sequence). There are 14 residues in the CDR3. CDR3 sequence reads: CASSRDRWNTEAFF. In DNA form, the CDR3 reads TGTGCCAGCAGCCGCGACAGGTGGAACACTGAAGCTTTCTTT. The whole variable domain, remainder taken from reference TRBV5-4 and TRBJ1-1, is ETGVTQSPTHLIKTRGQQVTLRCSSQSGHNTVSWYQQALGQGPQFIFQYYREEENGRGNFPPRFSGLQFPNYSSELNVNALELDDSALYLCASSRDRWNTEAFFGQGTRLTVV.